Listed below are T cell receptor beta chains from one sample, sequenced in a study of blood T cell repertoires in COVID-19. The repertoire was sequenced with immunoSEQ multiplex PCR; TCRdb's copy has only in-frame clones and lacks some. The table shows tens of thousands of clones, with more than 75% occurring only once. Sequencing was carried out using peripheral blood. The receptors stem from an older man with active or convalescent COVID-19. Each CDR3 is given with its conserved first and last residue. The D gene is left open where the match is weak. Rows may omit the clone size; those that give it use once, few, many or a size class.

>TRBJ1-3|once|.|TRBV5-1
CASSLAGEDGNTIYF
TGCGCCAGCAGCTTGGCTGGGGAGGACGGAAACACCATATATTTT
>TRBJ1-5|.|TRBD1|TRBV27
CASSPNRGLQPQHF
TGTGCCAGCAGTCCGAACAGGGGGCTGCAGCCCCAGCATTTT
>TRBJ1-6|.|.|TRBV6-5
CASSYWGDSYNSLLHF
TGTGCCAGCAGTTACTGGGGCGACAGTTATAATTCACTCCTCCACTTT
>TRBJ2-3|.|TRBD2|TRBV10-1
CASSEAGGSDTQYF
TGCGCCAGCAGTGAGGCGGGGGGTTCAGATACGCAGTATTTT
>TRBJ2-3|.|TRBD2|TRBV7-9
CASSPVPRGALDTQYF
TGTGCCAGCAGCCCTGTCCCGCGGGGGGCCTTAGATACGCAGTATTTT
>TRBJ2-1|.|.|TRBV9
CASSPGGQLQFF
TGTGCCAGCAGCCCCGGAGGGCAGTTGCAGTTCTTC
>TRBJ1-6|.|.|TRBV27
CASSFVNSPLHF
TGTGCCAGCAGTTTCGTTAATTCACCCCTCCACTTT
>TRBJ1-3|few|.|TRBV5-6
CASRSQGVAGNTIYF
TGTGCCAGCAGATCCCAGGGTGTCGCTGGAAACACCATATATTTT
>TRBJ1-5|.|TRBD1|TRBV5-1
CASSLSGLGTGNQPQHF
TGCGCCAGCAGCTTGTCTGGTCTTGGGACAGGGAATCAGCCCCAGCATTTT
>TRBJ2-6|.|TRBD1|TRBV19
CASSIDRAGANVLTF
TGTGCCAGTAGTATCGACAGGGCTGGGGCCAACGTCCTGACTTTC
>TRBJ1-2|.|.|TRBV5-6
CASSLAGRGLGYTF
TGTGCCAGCAGCTTGGCGGGCCGGGGATTAGGCTACACCTTC
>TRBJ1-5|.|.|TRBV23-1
CASLNPVFQPQHF
TGCGCCAGCCTTAATCCCGTTTTCCAGCCCCAGCATTTT
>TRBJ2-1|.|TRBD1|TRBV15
CATSNWDSASYNEQFF
TGTGCCACCAGCAACTGGGACAGCGCCTCCTACAATGAGCAGTTCTTC
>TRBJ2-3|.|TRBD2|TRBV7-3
CASSLGTSRSTDTQYF
TGTGCCAGCAGCTTAGGGACTAGCAGAAGCACAGATACGCAGTATTTT
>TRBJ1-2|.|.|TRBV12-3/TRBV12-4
CASSFIGVVGYTF
TGTGCCAGCAGTTTTATCGGGGTTGTTGGCTACACCTTC
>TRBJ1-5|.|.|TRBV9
CASSVGHANQPQHF
TGTGCCAGCAGCGTAGGGCACGCCAATCAGCCCCAGCATTTT
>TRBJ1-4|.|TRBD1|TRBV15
CATSKGGTGQGKLFF
TGTGCCACCAGCAAAGGAGGGACAGGACAGGGAAAACTGTTTTTT
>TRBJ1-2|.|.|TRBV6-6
CASSPGQNYGYTF
TGTGCCAGCAGCCCAGGACAGAACTATGGCTACACCTTC
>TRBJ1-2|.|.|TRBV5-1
CASSSALGQRYGYTF
TGCGCCAGCAGCTCGGCGTTAGGACAGCGATATGGCTACACCTTC
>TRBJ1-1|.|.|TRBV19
CASRVTAPGSEAFF
TGTGCCAGTAGAGTGACAGCCCCCGGCTCTGAAGCTTTCTTT
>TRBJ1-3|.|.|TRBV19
CASRETGPGPRDGNTIYF
TGTGCCAGTAGGGAGACCGGTCCGGGACCGCGGGACGGAAACACCATATATTTT
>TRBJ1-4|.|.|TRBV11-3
CASSFRGGEKLFF
TGTGCCAGCAGCTTTCGGGGAGGTGAAAAACTGTTTTTT
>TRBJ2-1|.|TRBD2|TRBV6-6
CASNPKTSGRLNEQFF
TGTGCCAGCAATCCTAAGACTAGCGGGAGATTGAATGAGCAGTTCTTC
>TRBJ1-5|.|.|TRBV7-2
CASSLVSGSNQPQHF
TGTGCCAGCAGCTTAGTATCGGGTAGCAATCAGCCCCAGCATTTT
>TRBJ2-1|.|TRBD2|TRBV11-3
CASSSGWEGSYNEQFF
TGTGCCAGCAGCTCAGGCTGGGAGGGGTCCTACAATGAGCAGTTCTTC
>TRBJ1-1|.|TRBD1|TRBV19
CASTSGQPSTEAFF
TGTGCCAGTACCTCGGGACAGCCATCTACTGAAGCTTTCTTT
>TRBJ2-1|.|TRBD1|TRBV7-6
CASSYGQGAYNEQFF
TGTGCCAGCAGCTATGGACAGGGGGCCTACAATGAGCAGTTCTTC
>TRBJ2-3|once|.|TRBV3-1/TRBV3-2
CASSQGTGSTSDTQYF
TGTGCCAGCAGCCAAGGGACGGGATCGACTTCAGATACGCAGTATTTT
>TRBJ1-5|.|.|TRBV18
CASSLFSQPQHF
TGTGCCAGCTCACTATTTAGCCAGCCCCAGCATTTT
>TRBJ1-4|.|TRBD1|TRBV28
CASSLRGGANEKLFF
TGTGCCAGCAGTCTAAGAGGGGGCGCGAATGAAAAACTGTTTTTT
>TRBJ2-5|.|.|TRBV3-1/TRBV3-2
CASSQDRRELQTQYF
TGTGCCAGCAGCCAAGATAGGAGGGAGTTACAGACCCAGTACTTC
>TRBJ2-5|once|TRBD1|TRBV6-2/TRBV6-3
CASSYTLQGGETQYF
TGTGCCAGCAGTTACACCTTACAGGGGGGAGAGACCCAGTACTTC
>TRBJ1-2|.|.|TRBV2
CASSEGQRGYGYTF
TGTGCCAGCAGTGAAGGGCAGCGTGGTTATGGCTACACCTTC
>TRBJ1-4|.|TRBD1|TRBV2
CASSEKPGQVNEKLFF
TGTGCCAGCAGCGAAAAACCGGGACAGGTTAATGAAAAACTGTTTTTT
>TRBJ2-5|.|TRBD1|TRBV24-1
CATSDYGQGALETQYF
TGTGCCACCAGTGATTACGGACAGGGGGCTCTAGAGACCCAGTACTTC
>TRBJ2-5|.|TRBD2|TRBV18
CASSAGGRETQYF
TGTGCCAGCTCAGCGGGGGGACGAGAGACCCAGTACTTC
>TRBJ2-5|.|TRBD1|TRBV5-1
CASSPGQGRQETQYF
TGCGCCAGCAGCCCGGGACAGGGGCGTCAAGAGACCCAGTACTTC
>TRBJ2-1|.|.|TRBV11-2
CASSRRTTRNNEQFF
TGTGCCAGCAGCCGGAGAACGACGAGGAACAATGAGCAGTTCTTC
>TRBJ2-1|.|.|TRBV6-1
CASSEASGSSYNEQFF
TGTGCCAGCAGTGAAGCTAGCGGCAGCTCCTACAATGAGCAGTTCTTC
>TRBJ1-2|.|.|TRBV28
CASQGGWGYTF
TGTGCCAGCCAAGGAGGTTGGGGCTACACCTTC
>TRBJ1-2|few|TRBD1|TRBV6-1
CASSDPGQVFRGYTF
TGTGCCAGCAGTGACCCGGGACAGGTTTTTCGTGGCTACACCTTC
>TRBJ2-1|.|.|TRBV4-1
CASSHPFPYNEQFF
TGCGCCAGCAGCCACCCCTTCCCCTACAATGAGCAGTTCTTC
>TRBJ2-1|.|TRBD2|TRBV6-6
CASSPQAGAYNEQFF
TGTGCCAGCAGTCCTCAAGCGGGGGCCTACAATGAGCAGTTCTTC
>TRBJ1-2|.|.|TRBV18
CASSPLSSLEGAGYTF
TGTGCCAGCTCACCACTATCCAGTCTAGAAGGGGCTGGCTACACCTTC
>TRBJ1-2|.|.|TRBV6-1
CASSEAEGYSGYTF
TGTGCCAGCAGTGAAGCGGAGGGTTATAGTGGCTACACCTTC
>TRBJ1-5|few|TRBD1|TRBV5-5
CASSPDRGWDQPQHF
TGTGCCAGCAGCCCGGACAGGGGGTGGGATCAGCCCCAGCATTTT
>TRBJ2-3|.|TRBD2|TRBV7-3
CASSLGLAGTDTQYF
TGTGCCAGCAGCTTAGGACTAGCGGGAACAGATACGCAGTATTTT
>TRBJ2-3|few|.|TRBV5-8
CASSRYPVSPDTQYF
TGTGCCAGCAGCCGTTACCCGGTCTCACCAGATACGCAGTATTTT
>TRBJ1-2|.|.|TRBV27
CASSPRTPPNYGYTF
TGTGCCAGCAGTCCGAGGACACCCCCGAACTATGGCTACACCTTC
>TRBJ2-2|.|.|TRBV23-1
CASSGYGELFF
TGCGCCAGCAGCGGGTACGGGGAGCTGTTTTTT
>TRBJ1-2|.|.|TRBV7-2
CASNLLRTAHGYTF
TGTGCCAGCAACCTTCTGAGGACAGCTCATGGCTACACCTTC
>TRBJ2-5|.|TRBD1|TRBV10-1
CASSEGTVGTQYF
TGCGCCAGCAGTGAGGGGACAGTGGGGACCCAGTACTTC
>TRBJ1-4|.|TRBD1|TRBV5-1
CASRSGTGEQKLFF
TGCGCCAGCAGATCCGGGACAGGGGAACAAAAACTGTTTTTT
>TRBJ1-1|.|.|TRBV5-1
CASSFRGLDTEAFF
TGCGCCAGCAGCTTTCGAGGTCTGGACACTGAAGCTTTCTTT
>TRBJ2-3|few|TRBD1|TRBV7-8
CASSTLARGQGPDTQYF
TGTGCCAGCAGCACCTTAGCCCGGGGACAGGGACCAGATACGCAGTATTTT
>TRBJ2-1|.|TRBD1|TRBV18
CASSPTGYEQFF
TGTGCCAGCTCACCGACAGGGTATGAGCAGTTCTTC
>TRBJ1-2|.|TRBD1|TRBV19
CASRGQGANYGYTF
TGTGCCAGTAGAGGACAGGGGGCAAACTATGGCTACACCTTC